The 21 T cell receptor beta chains presented below share a single source sample, sequenced in a study of STAT3 mutations in large granular lymphocyte leukemia. Study results and limitations: Every T-cell large granular lymphocyte leukemia patient had at least one immunodominant TCR beta clonotype.

The antigens of these receptors remain unknown. Clones were read by immunoSEQ multiplex PCR, and TCRdb kept only the in-frame ones, dropping some. Of roughly 9,300 clones listed, more than 75% are singletons. The source material was peripheral blood mononuclear cells. The receptors were gathered from a man aged 80 or over with T-cell large granular lymphocyte leukemia. Some clones in this sample may be carry-over from other donors' samples.

This clone was seen once. V is TRBV2 and J is TRBJ1-6; D may be TRBD1 (5 bases). Trimming removed 6 bases at V and 8 bases at J, with 8 bases between. Germline V gives CDR1 SNHLY, CDR2 FYNNEI. CDR3 size: 12 residues. The CDR3 nucleotides are TGTGCCAGCAGCGTCAGGGATTCACCCCTCCACTTT. Translation gives CASSVRDSPLHF.

The chain combines TRBV2 with TRBJ2-5; D gene unclear. Germline assignment: CDR1 SNHLY and CDR2 FYNNEI. V was clipped by 5 bases and J by 5 bases, with 18 bases between them. CDR3 size: 15 residues. CDR3 sequence (DNA): TGTGCCAGCAGTCCGGGCAGGTCCCTAGGGGAGACCCAGTACTTC. Protein product: CASSPGRSLGETQYF.

This sequence joins TRBV5-6 and TRBJ2-7; D gene ambiguous. The CDR3 extends over 11 amino acids. The V and J ends lost 4 bases and 3 bases respectively, with 5 bases between them. Germline CDR1 SGHDT, CDR2 YYEEEE. This CDR3 reads CASSHGYEQYF. The CDR3, as DNA: TGTGCCAGCAGCCACGGCTACGAGCAGTACTTC.

The chain is built from TRBV13 and TRBJ2-7; no reliable D call. V was trimmed by 1 base and J by 6 bases, leaving 16 bases between them. The CDR3 runs 15 residues. Germline V gives CDR1 PRHDT, CDR2 FYEKMQ (reference sequence). In DNA form, the CDR3 reads TGTGCCAGCAGCTTAGTCACCGGTAGGTTCACCGAGCAGTACTTC. Amino acids: CASSLVTGRFTEQYF. Filled out from reference TRBV13 and TRBJ2-7, the complete variable domain reads AAGVIQSPRHLIKEKRETATLKCYPIPRHDTVYWYQQGPGQDPQFLISFYEKMQSDKGSIPDRFSAQQFSDYHSELNMSSLELGDSALYFCASSLVTGRFTEQYFGPGTRLTVT.

J is TRBJ2-7 and V is TRBV18; D may be TRBD2 (5 bases). Germline assignment: CDR1 KGHSH and CDR2 LQKENI. V was pared by 8 bases and J by 5 bases, with 13 bases between. This CDR3 is built from 12 residues. The CDR3 region is CASVEGGHEQYF. The CDR3 DNA is TGTGCCAGCGTGGAAGGAGGTCACGAGCAGTACTTC.

J is TRBJ1-1 and V is TRBV7-9; unclear D gene. In germline, CDR1 is SEHNR, CDR2 FQNEAQ (reference sequence). Trimming pared 3 bases from V and 1 base from J, leaving 9 bases between. This CDR3 is built from 14 residues. The CDR3 DNA sequence: TGTGCCAGCAGCTTGCAGGCATCGAACACTGAAGCTTTCTTT. This translates into CASSLQASNTEAFF.

The chain links TRBV28 to TRBJ1-4; TRBD1 matches 9 bases. Germline V gives CDR1 MDHEN, CDR2 SYDVKM. The CDR3 is made up of 14 amino acids. With 3 bases clipped from V and 14 bases from J, the junction kept 10 bases outside the gene matches. In nucleotides, the CDR3 is TGTGCCAGCAGTTTCTTACAGGGGGCCTATAGCCTGTTTTTT. Protein product: CASSFLQGAYSLFF.

The chain combines TRBV6-5 with TRBJ1-2; D not certain. Germline V CDR1 and CDR2: MNHEY, SVGAGI. The V gene lost 3 bases and the J gene lost 2 bases, with 7 bases spanning the gap. There are 13 residues in the CDR3. The CDR3 region is CASSYLNNYGYTF. The CDR3 region has the DNA TGTGCCAGCAGTTATTTGAACAACTATGGCTACACCTTC.

This clone was observed a single time. The genes are TRBV29-1 and TRBJ1-2; D ambiguous. Germline V gives CDR1 SQVTM, CDR2 ANQGSEA. Trimming took 4 bases from V and 7 from J, leaving 13 bases between them. The CDR3 sequence is 12 residues long. DNA of the CDR3: TGCAGCGTTGTCGGCTCCTGGGGTGGCTACACCTTC. Amino acid sequence: CSVVGSWGGYTF.

This rearrangement joins TRBV7-9 to TRBJ2-2, with D possibly called TRBD1 or TRBD2 (5 bases each). V was clipped by 5 bases and J by 5 bases, with 9 bases between them. The CDR3 extends over 13 amino acids. Germline V gives CDR1 SEHNR, CDR2 FQNEAQ (reference sequence). CDR3 sequence: CASSRGPTGELFF. Written as DNA, the CDR3 is TGTGCCAGCAGCCGGGGACCGACCGGGGAGCTGTTTTTT.

The V gene is TRBV7-2, the J gene TRBJ1-4; 7 bases are a match to TRBD1. V was pared by 2 bases and J by 10 bases, with 13 bases of the junction left unmatched. CDR3 length: 16 amino acids. The germline V gene has CDR1 SGHTA and CDR2 FQGNSA. CDR3 in amino acids: CASSLNLLSGQRKLFF. In DNA form, the CDR3 reads TGTGCCAGCAGCTTAAATCTACTCTCGGGACAGCGAAAACTGTTTTTT. Filled out from reference TRBV7-2 and TRBJ1-4, the complete variable domain reads GAGVSQSPSNKVTEKGKDVELRCDPISGHTALYWYRQSLGQGLEFLIYFQGNSAPDKSGLPSDRFSAERTGGSVSTLTIQRTQQEDSAVYLCASSLNLLSGQRKLFFGSGTQLSVL.

The rearrangement links TRBV14 to TRBJ2-3; D gene ambiguous. The germline V gene has CDR1 SGHDN and CDR2 FVKESK. The CDR3 runs 14 residues. V gave up 0 bases and J gave up 4 bases, with 8 bases separating them. CDR3 nucleotide sequence: TGTGCCAGCAGCCAAGATCTTCGTGCAGATACGCAGTATTTT. As protein: CASSQDLRADTQYF.

The J gene is TRBJ1-5, the V gene TRBV18; D is uncertain. This CDR3 is 15 amino acids long. Per the germline V gene, CDR1 is KGHSH and CDR2 is LQKENI. V was trimmed by 2 bases and J by 0 bases, leaving 8 bases between them. CDR3 in amino acids: CASSPISGSNQPQHF. The CDR3 nucleotides read TGTGCCAGCTCACCAATATCCGGTAGCAATCAGCCCCAGCATTTT.

CDR3 loop: CAWSVWGQGAGEQYF. The CDR3 DNA reads as TGTGCCTGGAGTGTGTGGGGACAGGGGGCTGGGGAGCAGTACTTC. The chain has TRBV30 and TRBJ2-7; 12 bases agree with TRBD1. Germline V gives CDR1 GTSNPN, CDR2 SVGIG (reference sequence). V shed 0 bases, J shed 7 bases, and the junction held 7 bases outside the gene matches. CDR3 size: 15 residues.

This chain connects TRBV29-1 to TRBJ2-5; weak D call: TRBD2 (6 bases). The CDR3 contains 12 residues. With 6 bases removed from V and 1 base from J, the gap between germline ends came to 9 bases. Germline V gene lookup returns CDR1 SQVTM and CDR2 ANQGSEA. The CDR3 region is CSVAGSQETQYF. The CDR3 region has the DNA TGCAGCGTCGCCGGGAGCCAAGAGACCCAGTACTTC.

The V and J genes are TRBV5-4 and TRBJ2-1; D gene unclear. This CDR3 comprises 11 residues. V gave up 1 base and J gave up 8 bases, with 4 bases separating them. Germline CDR1 reads SGHNT; CDR2 reads YYREEE (reference sequence). The CDR3 spells CASSLFHEQFF. The CDR3 DNA reads TGTGCCAGCAGCTTGTTTCATGAGCAGTTCTTC.

This clone was counted between two and nine times. The J gene is TRBJ2-2, the V gene TRBV29-1, with 7 bases aligning to TRBD1. The CDR3 loop spans 15 amino acids. Germline values: CDR1 SQVTM, CDR2 ANQGSEA. V gave up 6 bases and J gave up 6 bases; unmatched junction bases: 13. CDR3 nucleotides: TGCAGCGTCCATCCCGGGACAGCGGCGTCCGGGGAGCTGTTTTTT. It specifies CSVHPGTAASGELFF.

The rearrangement links TRBV4-3 to TRBJ2-5; D remains unclear. Germline CDR1 LGHNA, CDR2 YSLEER. This CDR3 is built from 13 residues. V was trimmed by 1 base and J by 4 bases, leaving 7 bases between them. CDR3 sequence (DNA): TGCGCCAGCAGCCAAGGACGGCGAGAGACCCAGTACTTC. Protein: CASSQGRRETQYF.

The chain has TRBV28 and TRBJ1-1; D gene uncertain. The V gene lost 6 bases and the J gene lost 5 bases, with 10 bases spanning the gap. CDR1 MDHEN and CDR2 SYDVKM come from the germline V gene. CDR3 size: 12 residues. The CDR3 sequence: CASSLQETEAFF. CDR3 bases: TGTGCCAGCAGCCTCCAGGAGACTGAAGCTTTCTTT.

The V and J genes are TRBV15 and TRBJ1-2, with TRBD1 as a possible D gene (5 bases). V dropped 8 bases and J dropped 4 bases, with 17 bases sitting between them. This CDR3 contains 14 residues. Germline values: CDR1 LNHNV, CDR2 YYDKDF (reference sequence). The CDR3 DNA is TGTGCCACCGGGGACCGGCGGCAGCGCTATGGCTACACCTTC. Its translation: CATGDRRQRYGYTF.

This chain connects TRBV6-4 to TRBJ1-5; no firm D call. Between the trimmed V and J ends, which lost 3 bases and 9 bases, there was a span of 12 bases. This CDR3 contains 13 residues. CDR1 and CDR2 (germline): MRHNA, SNTAGT. This CDR3 reads CASSEAGGRPQHF. The DNA for the CDR3 is TGTGCCAGCAGTGAGGCAGGCGGCCGGCCCCAGCATTTT.